This T cell receptor (beta chain) was retrieved from a study of blood T cell repertoires in COVID-19. Study background: From T cells, B-cell-depleted T cells, or PBMCs came the material, which was cDNA or gDNA.

In the study's own analysis: Reference gene primer amplification gave estimated nucleated cell counts. Using immunoSEQ multiplex PCR, the repertoire was profiled, and TCRdb retains in-frame clones only, with some absent. V and J calls plus clone size are reproduced from that table; the DNA served to infer D and trimming. The data show 110,000 or so clones, with around 89% seen just once and roughly 19% held by the top ten. V was clipped by 4 bases and J by 5 bases; unmatched bases: 3. Germline CDR1 reads SGHTA; CDR2 reads FQGNSA. This CDR3 is 14 amino acids long. This TCR was recovered from a human donor with acute or convalescent COVID-19. The donor label of this sample is uncertain. What was sequenced was peripheral blood. V and J are TRBV7-2 and TRBJ2-1; the match to TRBD2 covers 9 bases. The DNA of the CDR3 is TGTGCCAGCAGCTCTAGCGGGGCCAACAATGAGCAGTTCTTC. Protein product: CASSSSGANNEQFF.